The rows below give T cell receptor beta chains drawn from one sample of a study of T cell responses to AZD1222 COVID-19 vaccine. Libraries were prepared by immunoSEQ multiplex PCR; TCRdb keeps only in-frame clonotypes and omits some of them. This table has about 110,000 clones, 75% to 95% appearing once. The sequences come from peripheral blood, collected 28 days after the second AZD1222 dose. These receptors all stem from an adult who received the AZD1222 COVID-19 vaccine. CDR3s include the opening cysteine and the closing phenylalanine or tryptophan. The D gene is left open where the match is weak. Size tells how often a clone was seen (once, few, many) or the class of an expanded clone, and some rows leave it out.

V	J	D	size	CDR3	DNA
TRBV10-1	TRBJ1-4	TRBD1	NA	CASSPGTGGVEKLFF	TGCGCCAGCAGCCCTGGGACAGGGGGAGTCGAAAAACTGTTTTTT
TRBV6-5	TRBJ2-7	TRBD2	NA	CASSKPGLGIYEQYF	TGTGCCAGCAGCAAGCCGGGACTAGGAATCTACGAGCAGTACTTC
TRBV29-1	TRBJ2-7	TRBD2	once	CSVKRESSYEQYF	TGCAGCGTTAAGCGGGAGAGCTCCTACGAGCAGTACTTC
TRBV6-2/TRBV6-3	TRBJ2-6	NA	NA	CASSTIFWGKWANVLTF	TGTGCCAGCAGCACGATTTTTTGGGGCAAGTGGGCCAACGTCCTGACTTTC
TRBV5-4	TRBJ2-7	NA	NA	CASSSGTGEQYF	TGTGCCAGCAGCTCCGGGACCGGCGAGCAGTACTTC
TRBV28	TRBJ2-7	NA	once	CASSLWANSPTEQYF	TGTGCCAGCAGTTTATGGGCCAACTCCCCCACCGAGCAGTACTTC
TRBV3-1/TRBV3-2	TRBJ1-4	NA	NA	CASSQGGAGTEKLFF	TGTGCCAGCAGCCAAGGGGGTGCTGGCACGGAAAAACTGTTTTTT
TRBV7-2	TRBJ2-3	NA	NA	CASSLASGNTDTQYF	TGTGCCAGCAGCTTAGCGTCCGGGAACACAGATACGCAGTATTTT
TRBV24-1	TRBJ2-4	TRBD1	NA	CATSEGGQGYKNIQYF	TGTGCCACCAGTGAAGGAGGACAGGGATACAAAAACATTCAGTACTTC
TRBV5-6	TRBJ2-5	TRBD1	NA	CASSFQGGVTQYF	TGTGCCAGCAGCTTCCAAGGGGGCGTGACCCAGTACTTC
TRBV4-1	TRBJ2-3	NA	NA	CASSPLPFPIKDTQYF	TGCGCCAGCAGCCCGCTTCCATTCCCCATCAAAGATACGCAGTATTTT
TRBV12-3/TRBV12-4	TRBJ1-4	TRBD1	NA	CASREREGGELFF	TGTGCCAGCAGGGAGAGGGAAGGGGGCGAACTGTTTTTT
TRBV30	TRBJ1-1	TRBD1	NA	CASVTGTATKAFF	TGTGCGTCGGTTACCGGGACAGCGACTAAAGCTTTCTTT
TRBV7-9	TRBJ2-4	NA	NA	CASSLGQDEGIQYF	TGTGCCAGCAGCTTAGGGCAGGATGAGGGCATTCAGTACTTC
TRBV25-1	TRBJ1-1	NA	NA	CASSEPGHGGNTEAFF	TGTGCCAGCAGTGAACCGGGACACGGCGGAAACACTGAAGCTTTCTTT
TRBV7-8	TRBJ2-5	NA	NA	CASTLQVQETQYF	TGTGCCAGCACCTTACAGGTACAAGAGACCCAGTACTTC
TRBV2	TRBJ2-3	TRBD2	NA	CASSEVGIAGLSTDTQYF	TGTGCCAGCAGTGAGGTTGGGATAGCGGGGCTAAGCACAGATACGCAGTATTTT
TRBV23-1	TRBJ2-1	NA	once	CASTKGGSYNEQFF	TGCGCCAGCACTAAGGGGGGATCCTACAATGAGCAGTTCTTC
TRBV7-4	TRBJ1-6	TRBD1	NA	CASNSPRRQGGSPLHF	TGTGCCAGCAACTCCCCCCGCCGACAGGGTGGATCACCCCTCCACTTT
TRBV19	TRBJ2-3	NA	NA	CASSKKGTGFGTDTQYF	TGTGCCAGTAGTAAAAAGGGGACGGGCTTCGGCACAGATACGCAGTATTTT
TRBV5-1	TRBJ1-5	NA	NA	CASSLDGINQPQHF	TGCGCCAGCAGCTTAGACGGAATTAATCAGCCCCAGCATTTT
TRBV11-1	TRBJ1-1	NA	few	CASTLGNTEAFF	TGTGCCAGCACCCTAGGGAACACTGAAGCTTTCTTT
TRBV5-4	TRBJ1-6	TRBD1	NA	CASSRDRAYTYNSPLHF	TGTGCCAGCAGCCGCGACAGGGCCTATACCTATAATTCACCCCTCCACTTT
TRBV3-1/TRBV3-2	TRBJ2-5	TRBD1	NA	CASTVTGGRETQYF	TGTGCCAGCACCGTGACAGGGGGCAGAGAGACCCAGTACTTC
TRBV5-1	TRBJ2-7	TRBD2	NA	CASSLAASRGVYEQYF	TGCGCCAGCAGCTTGGCGGCTAGCCGGGGGGTCTACGAGCAGTACTTC
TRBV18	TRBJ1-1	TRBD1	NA	CASSRQAATQGDRNTEAFF	TGTGCCAGCTCTCGCCAAGCGGCAACACAGGGGGATAGGAACACTGAAGCTTTCTTT
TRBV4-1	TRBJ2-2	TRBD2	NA	CASSLLAGGLGELFF	TGCGCCAGCAGCCTATTAGCGGGGGGGCTCGGGGAGCTGTTTTTT
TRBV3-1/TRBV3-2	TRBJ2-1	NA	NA	CASSPRDLSYNEQFF	TGTGCCAGCAGCCCGAGGGACCTCTCCTACAATGAGCAGTTCTTC
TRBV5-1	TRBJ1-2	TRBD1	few	CASSLRTGDYGYTF	TGCGCCAGCAGCCTCCGGACAGGGGACTATGGCTACACCTTC
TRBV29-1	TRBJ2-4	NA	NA	CSAGTVNIQYF	TGCAGCGCCGGGACTGTAAACATTCAGTACTTC
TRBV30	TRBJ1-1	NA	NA	CAWSRDLGGTEAFF	TGTGCCTGGAGTCGGGATTTGGGAGGGACTGAAGCTTTCTTT